Each of the 18 T cell receptor beta chains below was sequenced from the same sample in a study of technical replicates of blood from a few donors. TCRdb's copy holds only in-frame clones and misses some; the assay was immunoSEQ multiplex PCR. The table shows some 68,000 clones, with 95% to 96% occurring only once. Sequencing input: T cells isolated from PBMCs. These receptors were obtained from a human donor in good health.

The J gene is TRBJ1-2, the V gene TRBV6-6; a weak D match, TRBD1 (6 bases). The length of the CDR3 is 15 residues. CDR1 is MNHNY, CDR2 SVGAGI, per germline (reference sequence). V lost 2 bases, J lost 3 bases, and 13 bases lay in between. CDR3 amino acids: CASSYPDRGDYGYTF. CDR3 bases: TGTGCCAGCAGTTACCCGGACAGAGGGGACTATGGCTACACCTTC.

This rearrangement joins TRBV5-4 to TRBJ2-5; TRBD1 matches at 8 bases. This CDR3 contains 14 residues. Germline assignment: CDR1 SGHNT and CDR2 YYREEE (reference sequence). J was trimmed by 5 bases and V by 4 bases; bases with no gene match: 7. The CDR3 DNA reads as TGTGCCAGCAGCGCGAGACAGGGGCGGGAGACCCAGTACTTC. It translates to CASSARQGRETQYF.

As DNA, the CDR3 is TGTACGGTGGTAGGGGGGGCATCGGAGACCCAGTACTTC. Protein product: CTVVGGASETQYF. The genes are TRBV2 and TRBJ2-5; D possibly corresponds to TRBD2 (7 bases). Germline V lookup: CDR1 SNHLY, CDR2 FYNNEI. The length of the CDR3 is 13 residues.

The rearrangement links TRBV2 to TRBJ2-7, with 10 bases aligning to TRBD1. Germline V gene sequence: CDR1 SNHLY, CDR2 FYNNEI. This CDR3 is 14 amino acids long. After removal of 8 bases from V and 9 bases from J, the junction contained 13 bases not matched to a gene. Written as DNA, the CDR3 is TGTGCCAGCCTAATAACCGGGACAGGGGTTCGGCAGTACTTC. The encoded protein is CASLITGTGVRQYF.

This chain uses TRBV5-1 with TRBJ2-1, with 8 positions matching TRBD1. The V and J ends lost 1 base and 6 bases, in that order; junction bases with no gene match: 3. This CDR3 spans 14 amino acids. The V gene's germline CDR1 is SGHRS and CDR2 YFSETQ. Here the CDR3 DNA reads TGCGCCAGCAGCTTGCAAGGGACAGGCAATGAGCAGTTCTTC. This gives the protein CASSLQGTGNEQFF.

The chain uses TRBV27 and TRBJ1-1, with no clear D. Trimming took off 6 bases at V and 6 bases at J, with 20 bases between the two ends. The CDR3 consists of 15 residues. CDR1 MNHEY and CDR2 SMNVEV come from the germline V gene (reference sequence). The CDR3 sequence is CASSPSSGFDAEAFF. In DNA, the CDR3 is TGTGCCAGCAGCCCCTCTTCCGGGTTTGATGCTGAAGCTTTCTTT.

The chain joins TRBV5-1 to TRBJ1-1; tentative D call: TRBD1 (6 bases). The germline V gene encodes CDR1 SGHRS and CDR2 YFSETQ. The length of the CDR3 is 13 residues. The germline V and J ends were trimmed by 4 bases and 2 bases, with 9 bases remaining between them. The CDR3 is CASSPDSNTEAFF. The CDR3 DNA follows: TGCGCCAGCAGCCCGGACAGCAACACTGAAGCTTTCTTT.

This clone was counted once. The genes are TRBV5-4 and TRBJ1-6; D may be TRBD1 (5 bases). The CDR3 covers 12 residues. V lost 4 bases, J lost 9 bases, and 8 bases lay in between. Germline assignment: CDR1 SGHNT and CDR2 YYREEE (reference sequence). The CDR3 nucleotides read TGTGCCAGCAGCCGAGACAGTTCACCCCTCCACTTT. Translated: CASSRDSSPLHF. The full variable domain, completed using reference TRBV5-4 and TRBJ1-6, is ETGVTQSPTHLIKTRGQQVTLRCSSQSGHNTVSWYQQALGQGPQFIFQYYREEENGRGNFPPRFSGLQFPNYSSELNVNALELDDSALYLCASSRDSSPLHFGNGTRLTVT.

V is TRBV7-8 and J is TRBJ1-1; maybe TRBD1 (6 bases). The CDR3 is made up of 15 amino acids. V lost 4 bases to trimming and J lost 3 bases, with 15 bases between them. Germline values: CDR1 SGHVS, CDR2 FQNEAQ. CDR3 in amino acids: CASSSGGGPYTEAFF. The CDR3 DNA is TGTGCCAGCAGCTCGGGCGGGGGGCCTTACACTGAAGCTTTCTTT. Based on the CDR3 plus reference TRBV7-8 and TRBJ1-1, the full variable domain is GAGVSQSPRYKVAKRGQDVALRCDPISGHVSLFWYQQALGQGPEFLTYFQNEAQLDKSGLPSDRFFAERPEGSVSTLKIQRTQQEDSAVYLCASSSGGGPYTEAFFGQGTRLTVV.

This chain joins TRBV4-1 and TRBJ1-3; TRBD1 matches at 9 bases. The CDR3 contains 15 residues. Looked up from germline, CDR1 is MGHRA and CDR2 is YSYEKL. J lost 6 bases, V lost 1 base, and 4 bases had no gene match. This CDR3 reads CASSQVGDRVNTIYF. CDR3 nucleotides: TGCGCCAGCAGCCAAGTGGGGGACAGGGTAAACACCATATATTTT.

The chain uses TRBV11-2 and TRBJ1-2; no clear D. Germline assignment: CDR1 SGHAT and CDR2 FQNNGV. This CDR3 is 14 amino acids long. V lost 5 bases to trimming and J lost 4 bases, with 14 bases between them. CDR3 nucleotide sequence: TGTGCCAGCAGCCGAGAGTTGGTACGCTATGGCTACACCTTC. It is translated as CASSRELVRYGYTF.

V and J are TRBV14 and TRBJ2-1, with TRBD1 matching 7 bases. The germline V gene encodes CDR1 SGHDN and CDR2 FVKESK. CDR3 length: 15 residues. The J segment lost 4 bases and the V segment lost 4 bases, leaving 7 bases of the junction unmatched. The CDR3 region has the DNA TGTGCCAGCAGCCCTTGGACAGGAGATTACAATGAGCAGTTCTTC. Protein: CASSPWTGDYNEQFF. The full variable domain, in which reference TRBV14 and TRBJ2-1 provide the parts outside the CDR3, is EAGVTQFPSHSVIEKGQTVTLRCDPISGHDNLYWYRRVMGKEIKFLLHFVKESKQDESGMPNNRFLAERTGGTYSTLKVQPAELEDSGVYFCASSPWTGDYNEQFFGPGTRLTVL.

CDR3 nucleotides: TGTGCCAGCAGTGAAACCGGGTACCAAGAGACCCAGTACTTC. Amino acid sequence: CASSETGYQETQYF. The V call is TRBV2, the J call TRBJ2-5; D ambiguous. Trimming stripped 2 bases from V and 0 bases from J, with 7 bases between. The length of the CDR3 is 14 residues. CDR1 is SNHLY and CDR2 is FYNNEI in the germline V gene.

The J gene is TRBJ2-1, the V gene TRBV5-1, with D possibly matching TRBD1 (6 bases). Trimming removed 2 bases at V and 0 bases at J, with 9 bases between. The CDR3 is 15 residues long. Germline CDR1 SGHRS, CDR2 YFSETQ. The CDR3 is CASSLGQSSYNEQFF. CDR3 bases: TGCGCCAGCAGCTTAGGACAGAGCTCCTACAATGAGCAGTTCTTC.

Of note for this clone: Since the CDR3 does not end with the conserved phenylalanine or tryptophan, this likely comes from a read error. The limits of the CDR3 on the DNA are not certain, so only TCRdb's listed CDR3 is given. V usage is TRBV7-8 and J usage is TRBJ2-3; TRBD1, the table's D call, was not compared with the DNA. Ends included, the CDR3 has 12 residues. Germline values: CDR1 SGHVS, CDR2 FQNEAQ. The CDR3 is CASSLGGDSIQV.

V and J are TRBV2 and TRBJ1-2, with TRBD1 as a possible D gene (6 bases). Deletions cut 6 bases from V and 6 bases from J, with 17 bases between. This CDR3 is built from 14 residues. Germline V lookup: CDR1 SNHLY, CDR2 FYNNEI. The CDR3 nucleotides are TGTGCCAGCAGCGTCGGGGGGGGCTACGATGGCTACACCTTC. This sequence encodes CASSVGGGYDGYTF.

This chain connects TRBV15 to TRBJ2-5; TRBD1 is a possible D gene (5 bases). CDR3 size: 14 residues. In germline, CDR1 is LNHNV, CDR2 YYDKDF (reference sequence). V dropped 1 base and J dropped 1 base, with 7 bases sitting between them. The CDR3 DNA is TGTGCCACCAGCAGAGGACAGCTCCAAGAGACCCAGTACTTC. Translation gives CATSRGQLQETQYF.

The V gene is TRBV6-4, the J gene TRBJ2-1, with D hard to call. V dropped 0 bases and J dropped 0 bases, with 6 bases sitting between them. The CDR3 covers 15 residues. CDR1 is MRHNA and CDR2 is SNTAGT in the germline V gene. The CDR3 DNA sequence: TGTGCCAGCAGTGACTCAGCGACCTCCTACAATGAGCAGTTCTTC. Its translation is CASSDSATSYNEQFF.